This record covers a single T cell receptor beta chain. This clone appeared once. The antigen this receptor binds is unknown. The record has no base qualities; no much larger clone is one base away. The sample originates from a study of control samples from healthy donors and cancer patients (dated by TCRdb to the early 2020s). The library came from the immunoSEQ multiplex PCR assay. TCRdb limited this immuneACCESS table to in-frame rearrangements with V and J called. A share of clones is missing; checked studies link under half to unresolved V genes, and the rest is unexplained. The table for this sample lists over 150,000 clones; just under 95% of them were counted only once. The leading ten clones occupy approximately 6.1% of the sample. Counted from cysteine to phenylalanine, this CDR3 has 13 amino acids. Only the CDR3 region is kept as DNA, spanning 39 bases read in frame from base 1. V is trimmed back by 6 bases and J by 5 bases, and the junction contains 5 bases that no gene match accounts for.

This clonotype was obtained from a man in his forties or fifties in good health. Material for sequencing was blood. The V gene is TRBV12-3 or TRBV12-4 and the J gene is TRBJ1-1; a stretch of 8 junction bases matches TRBD1. CDR3 sequence: CASRFRGQTEAFF. Read as DNA, the sequence is TGTGCCAGCAGGTTCAGGGGGCAGACTGAAGCTTTCTTT.